A selection of T cell receptor beta chains follows, all from one sample in a study of a mutant IDH1 vaccine in newly diagnosed glioma. For these receptors, no antigen is known. Assay: immunoSEQ multiplex PCR; the TCRdb copy retains only in-frame clones and omits some. Here the sample spans tens of thousands of clones, 75% to 90% being singletons. The sample was PBMCs, taken from a glioma patient whose treatment included an IDH1 peptide vaccine. The receptor source for this set is a man in his forties with glioma. Both conserved end residues are part of each CDR3. Fields, in order: CDR3 DNA, CDR3 protein, J gene, D gene, V gene, clone size. The D gene is left open where the match is weak. The size entry is marked missing in some rows and otherwise reads once, few, many or a size class.

cdr3_nt: TGTGCCAGCACGACGTCCGCGGGAGGGGGGTCCGGGGAGCTGTTTTTT; cdr3_aa: CASTTSAGGGSGELFF; j_call: TRBJ2-2; d_call: TRBD2; v_call: TRBV9; clone_size: .
cdr3_nt: TGCGCCAGCAGCCAAGATGGGAACAGATACAATGAGCAGTTCTTC; cdr3_aa: CASSQDGNRYNEQFF; j_call: TRBJ2-1; d_call: .; v_call: TRBV4-3; clone_size: .
cdr3_nt: TGTGCCAGCAGCTTAAGGTCTGGCGGGAGGGAGATCTACAATGAGCAGTTCTTC; cdr3_aa: CASSLRSGGREIYNEQFF; j_call: TRBJ2-1; d_call: TRBD2; v_call: TRBV11-2; clone_size: .
cdr3_nt: TGTGCCAGCAGCTCCCCATCCCGACAGGCCGTCGGCTACACCTTC; cdr3_aa: CASSSPSRQAVGYTF; j_call: TRBJ1-2; d_call: .; v_call: TRBV9; clone_size: .
cdr3_nt: TGCGCCAGCAGCTTCTCGCGACTTCAAGAGACCCAGTACTTC; cdr3_aa: CASSFSRLQETQYF; j_call: TRBJ2-5; d_call: .; v_call: TRBV5-1; clone_size: .
cdr3_nt: TGTGCCAGCAGCCCCGGAGCGTCAGCGGGACGCTACGAGCAGTACTTC; cdr3_aa: CASSPGASAGRYEQYF; j_call: TRBJ2-7; d_call: TRBD2; v_call: TRBV11-2; clone_size: .
cdr3_nt: TGTGCCATCAGAACAGGGAGTCACTACGAGCAGTACTTC; cdr3_aa: CAIRTGSHYEQYF; j_call: TRBJ2-7; d_call: .; v_call: TRBV10-3; clone_size: .
cdr3_nt: TGTGCCAGCAGTTTAAAGGGAACGGGCTATGGCTACACCTTC; cdr3_aa: CASSLKGTGYGYTF; j_call: TRBJ1-2; d_call: .; v_call: TRBV27; clone_size: .
cdr3_nt: TGTGCCAGCAGCCCCGGGTTAAGGAGCCAATCCGCCTATGGCTACACCTTC; cdr3_aa: CASSPGLRSQSAYGYTF; j_call: TRBJ1-2; d_call: .; v_call: TRBV11-2; clone_size: .
cdr3_nt: TGCAGCGTGGAGACAGACGGGGAGACCCAGTACTTC; cdr3_aa: CSVETDGETQYF; j_call: TRBJ2-5; d_call: .; v_call: TRBV29-1; clone_size: .
cdr3_nt: TGTGCCAGCAGCTTGGGACAGGGTTCGTACAATGAGCAGTTCTTC; cdr3_aa: CASSLGQGSYNEQFF; j_call: TRBJ2-1; d_call: TRBD1; v_call: TRBV5-4; clone_size: few
cdr3_nt: TGTGCCAGCTCACCGAGGGGGGCTCGAACTGAAGCTTTCTTT; cdr3_aa: CASSPRGARTEAFF; j_call: TRBJ1-1; d_call: .; v_call: TRBV18; clone_size: once
cdr3_nt: TGTGCCAGCAGTCCCGACAGGGTAGGGGACAATGAGCAGTTCTTC; cdr3_aa: CASSPDRVGDNEQFF; j_call: TRBJ2-1; d_call: TRBD1; v_call: TRBV6-5; clone_size: .
cdr3_nt: TGCGCCAGCAGCCAGGGATCCACAGATACGCAGTATTTT; cdr3_aa: CASSQGSTDTQYF; j_call: TRBJ2-3; d_call: .; v_call: TRBV4-1; clone_size: .
cdr3_nt: TGTGCCAGCAGTTGGAACAGGGATGGCTACACCTTC; cdr3_aa: CASSWNRDGYTF; j_call: TRBJ1-2; d_call: .; v_call: TRBV28; clone_size: .
cdr3_nt: TGTGCCAGCAGTCACCCAGGGGGTGGCCCTGATCAGCCCCAGCATTTT; cdr3_aa: CASSHPGGGPDQPQHF; j_call: TRBJ1-5; d_call: TRBD1; v_call: TRBV2; clone_size: .
cdr3_nt: TGTGCCAGCAGCGTAGGACTGTTAGGGGGACAGGGAGAGACCCAGTACTTC; cdr3_aa: CASSVGLLGGQGETQYF; j_call: TRBJ2-5; d_call: TRBD1; v_call: TRBV9; clone_size: .
cdr3_nt: TGTGCCAGCAACGTGGACAGGGGGCAAGGTGAAGCTTTCTTT; cdr3_aa: CASNVDRGQGEAFF; j_call: TRBJ1-1; d_call: TRBD1; v_call: TRBV6-5; clone_size: .
cdr3_nt: TGTGCCAGTAGTATAGATCTCTTCTCGGGACAGGGCCATGGCTACACCTTC; cdr3_aa: CASSIDLFSGQGHGYTF; j_call: TRBJ1-2; d_call: TRBD1; v_call: TRBV19; clone_size: .
cdr3_nt: TGTGCCAGCAGCGTAGGACCACGGTGGACAGATACGCAGTATTTT; cdr3_aa: CASSVGPRWTDTQYF; j_call: TRBJ2-3; d_call: .; v_call: TRBV9; clone_size: .
cdr3_nt: TGTGCCAGCAGCGTGCCCGTGGGAGAGGTAGATACGCAGTATTTT; cdr3_aa: CASSVPVGEVDTQYF; j_call: TRBJ2-3; d_call: .; v_call: TRBV5-6; clone_size: .
cdr3_nt: TGTGCCAGCATCACCCGTCGGGAGTGGTACACCGGGGAGCTGTTTTTT; cdr3_aa: CASITRREWYTGELFF; j_call: TRBJ2-2; d_call: .; v_call: TRBV7-8; clone_size: .
cdr3_nt: TGTGCCACCAGCAGACGTCCGGGACTAAAGAACTCCTACGAGCAGTACTTC; cdr3_aa: CATSRRPGLKNSYEQYF; j_call: TRBJ2-7; d_call: TRBD2; v_call: TRBV15; clone_size: .
cdr3_nt: TGTGCCAGCAGCTTAGTTCGACGACAGGGGACTAACTATGGCTACACCTTC; cdr3_aa: CASSLVRRQGTNYGYTF; j_call: TRBJ1-2; d_call: TRBD1; v_call: TRBV7-2; clone_size: .
cdr3_nt: TGTGCCAGCAGCTCCGGGACTAGCAGAACAGATACGCAGTATTTT; cdr3_aa: CASSSGTSRTDTQYF; j_call: TRBJ2-3; d_call: TRBD2; v_call: TRBV7-9; clone_size: .
cdr3_nt: TGTGCCATCAGGGGCACGGCGGGCTCCTACAATGAGCAGTTCTTC; cdr3_aa: CAIRGTAGSYNEQFF; j_call: TRBJ2-1; d_call: .; v_call: TRBV10-3; clone_size: .
cdr3_nt: TGTGCCAGCAGGACGGCCGTTTTATCCGATACGCAGTATTTT; cdr3_aa: CASRTAVLSDTQYF; j_call: TRBJ2-3; d_call: .; v_call: TRBV6-1; clone_size: .
cdr3_nt: TGTGCCAGCAGTGAAGGTACTAGCGGGAGCGATGAGCAGTTCTTC; cdr3_aa: CASSEGTSGSDEQFF; j_call: TRBJ2-1; d_call: TRBD2; v_call: TRBV6-1; clone_size: .
cdr3_nt: TGTGCCAGTAGTATGTTACAGGGGCCGCTAGAAAAACTGTTTTTT; cdr3_aa: CASSMLQGPLEKLFF; j_call: TRBJ1-4; d_call: TRBD1; v_call: TRBV19; clone_size: .
cdr3_nt: TGCGCCAGCAGCTTGGGGACTAGCGACTCCTACGAGCAGTACTTC; cdr3_aa: CASSLGTSDSYEQYF; j_call: TRBJ2-7; d_call: TRBD2; v_call: TRBV5-1; clone_size: .
cdr3_nt: TGTGCCAGCAGGAATGTGGGCGTGTTCTTC; cdr3_aa: CASRNVGVFF; j_call: TRBJ2-1; d_call: .; v_call: TRBV6-6; clone_size: once
cdr3_nt: TGTGCCAGTAGTCACGAGTTGACATCACAAAGTCGGGCCAACGTCCTGACTTTC; cdr3_aa: CASSHELTSQSRANVLTF; j_call: TRBJ2-6; d_call: .; v_call: TRBV19; clone_size: .
cdr3_nt: TGTGCCAGCAGCTTAGGTTCCGAGGTCGGCTACACCTTC; cdr3_aa: CASSLGSEVGYTF; j_call: TRBJ1-2; d_call: .; v_call: TRBV7-2; clone_size: once
cdr3_nt: TGTGCCAGCAGCTTAGTTTCTAGCGGGAGGGTAGATACGCAGTATTTT; cdr3_aa: CASSLVSSGRVDTQYF; j_call: TRBJ2-3; d_call: TRBD2; v_call: TRBV7-2; clone_size: .
cdr3_nt: TGTGCCAGCAGACAGGGGTACGGGGAGCTGTTTTTT; cdr3_aa: CASRQGYGELFF; j_call: TRBJ2-2; d_call: TRBD1; v_call: TRBV27; clone_size: .
cdr3_nt: TGTGCCAGCTCCATCCTCTTGACAGGGGGCCGCAATCAGCCCCAGCATTTT; cdr3_aa: CASSILLTGGRNQPQHF; j_call: TRBJ1-5; d_call: TRBD1; v_call: TRBV25-1; clone_size: .
cdr3_nt: TGTGCCAGCAGCCGTGGGGACAGGGATAAGTATTTT; cdr3_aa: CASSRGDRDKYF; j_call: TRBJ2-3; d_call: TRBD1; v_call: TRBV7-9; clone_size: .
cdr3_nt: TGTGCCAGTAGTAGCACCGGTGCGAGCGGGGGGGAGCAGTACTTC; cdr3_aa: CASSSTGASGGEQYF; j_call: TRBJ2-7; d_call: TRBD2; v_call: TRBV19; clone_size: .
cdr3_nt: TGCGCCAGCAGTGCGGGGGCTGATAGCAATCAGCCCCAGCATTTT; cdr3_aa: CASSAGADSNQPQHF; j_call: TRBJ1-5; d_call: .; v_call: TRBV5-1; clone_size: .
cdr3_nt: TGTGCCAGCAGCGTTGACCCGGGGCCAGATACGCAGTATTTT; cdr3_aa: CASSVDPGPDTQYF; j_call: TRBJ2-3; d_call: .; v_call: TRBV9; clone_size: .
cdr3_nt: TGTGCCAGCAGCGTAGATGGGAGGACAGGGGCCAAAAACATTCAGTACTTC; cdr3_aa: CASSVDGRTGAKNIQYF; j_call: TRBJ2-4; d_call: TRBD1; v_call: TRBV9; clone_size: .
cdr3_nt: TGTGCCAGCAGAACAGGGATTCCGGCTGGAAACACCATATATTTT; cdr3_aa: CASRTGIPAGNTIYF; j_call: TRBJ1-3; d_call: .; v_call: TRBV6-6; clone_size: .
cdr3_nt: TGTGCCAGCAGTTACCTAGCGGGAATCAAAGATACGCAGTATTTT; cdr3_aa: CASSYLAGIKDTQYF; j_call: TRBJ2-3; d_call: TRBD2; v_call: TRBV28; clone_size: few
cdr3_nt: TGTGCCAGCAGCTCCAGCGGGTCCTACTACAATGAGCAGTTCTTC; cdr3_aa: CASSSSGSYYNEQFF; j_call: TRBJ2-1; d_call: .; v_call: TRBV7-2; clone_size: .
cdr3_nt: TGTGCCACCAGCCAAAGACAGGGGGGGGACACTGAAGCTTTCTTT; cdr3_aa: CATSQRQGGDTEAFF; j_call: TRBJ1-1; d_call: TRBD1; v_call: TRBV15; clone_size: .
cdr3_nt: TGTGCCAGTAGTATAGTCCCGCGGGGGGCTGAAGCTTTCTTT; cdr3_aa: CASSIVPRGAEAFF; j_call: TRBJ1-1; d_call: .; v_call: TRBV19; clone_size: .
cdr3_nt: TGTGCCAGTAGTCGACAGGGGGTTCTGGGAGGCTACACCTTC; cdr3_aa: CASSRQGVLGGYTF; j_call: TRBJ1-2; d_call: TRBD1; v_call: TRBV19; clone_size: .
cdr3_nt: TGTGCCAGCTCAATCCAGGGTGTCTTCACCGGGGAGCTGTTTTTT; cdr3_aa: CASSIQGVFTGELFF; j_call: TRBJ2-2; d_call: .; v_call: TRBV18; clone_size: .
cdr3_nt: TGCGCCAGCAGCTTCGGTTCGGCGGGAAGCACAGATACGCAGTATTTT; cdr3_aa: CASSFGSAGSTDTQYF; j_call: TRBJ2-3; d_call: .; v_call: TRBV5-1; clone_size: .
cdr3_nt: TGTGCCAGCACCTCCTTAGCGGGGAGAGAGACCCAGTACTTC; cdr3_aa: CASTSLAGRETQYF; j_call: TRBJ2-5; d_call: TRBD2; v_call: TRBV7-9; clone_size: .
cdr3_nt: TGTGCCAGCAAACCCCTTGGACGGGGCTACGAGCAGTACTTC; cdr3_aa: CASKPLGRGYEQYF; j_call: TRBJ2-7; d_call: .; v_call: TRBV6-1; clone_size: once
cdr3_nt: TGCGCCAGCAGCCAAGATTGGCAGGGGGTTCAGCCCCAGCATTTT; cdr3_aa: CASSQDWQGVQPQHF; j_call: TRBJ1-5; d_call: TRBD1; v_call: TRBV4-3; clone_size: .
cdr3_nt: TGTGCCAGCAGTTTATGGACTCCATCCTACGAGCAGTACTTC; cdr3_aa: CASSLWTPSYEQYF; j_call: TRBJ2-7; d_call: .; v_call: TRBV6-6; clone_size: .
cdr3_nt: TGCGCCAGCAGTACCAGGAGGGGTAGATCTAATGAAAAACTGTTTTTT; cdr3_aa: CASSTRRGRSNEKLFF; j_call: TRBJ1-4; d_call: .; v_call: TRBV10-1; clone_size: .
cdr3_nt: TGCGCCAGCAAGGGAGTCTCCTACGAGCAGTACTTC; cdr3_aa: CASKGVSYEQYF; j_call: TRBJ2-7; d_call: .; v_call: TRBV5-1; clone_size: .